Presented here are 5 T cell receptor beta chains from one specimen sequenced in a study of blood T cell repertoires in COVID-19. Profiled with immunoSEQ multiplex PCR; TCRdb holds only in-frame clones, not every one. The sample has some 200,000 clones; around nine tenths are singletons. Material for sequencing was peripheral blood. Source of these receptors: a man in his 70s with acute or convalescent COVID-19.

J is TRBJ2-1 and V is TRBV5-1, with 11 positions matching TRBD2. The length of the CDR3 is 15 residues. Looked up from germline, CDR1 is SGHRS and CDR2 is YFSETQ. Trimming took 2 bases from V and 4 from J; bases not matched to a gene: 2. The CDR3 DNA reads TGCGCCAGCAGCTTTACTAGCGGGAGTTACAATGAGCAGTTCTTC. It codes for CASSFTSGSYNEQFF.

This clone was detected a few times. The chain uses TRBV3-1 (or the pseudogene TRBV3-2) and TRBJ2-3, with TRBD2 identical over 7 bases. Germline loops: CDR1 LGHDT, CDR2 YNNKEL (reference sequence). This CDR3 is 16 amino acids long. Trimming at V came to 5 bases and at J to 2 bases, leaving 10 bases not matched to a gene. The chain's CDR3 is CASSSIAGSLTDTQYF. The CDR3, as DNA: TGTGCCAGCAGCTCCATAGCGGGTTCTCTCACAGATACGCAGTATTTT.

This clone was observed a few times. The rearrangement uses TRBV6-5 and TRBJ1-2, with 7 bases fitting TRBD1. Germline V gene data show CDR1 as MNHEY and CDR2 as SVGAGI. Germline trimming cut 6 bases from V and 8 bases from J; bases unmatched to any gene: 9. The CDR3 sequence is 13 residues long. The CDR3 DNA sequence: TGTGCCAGCAGGAGACAGGGCGCCTCAGGCTACACCTTC. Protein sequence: CASRRQGASGYTF.

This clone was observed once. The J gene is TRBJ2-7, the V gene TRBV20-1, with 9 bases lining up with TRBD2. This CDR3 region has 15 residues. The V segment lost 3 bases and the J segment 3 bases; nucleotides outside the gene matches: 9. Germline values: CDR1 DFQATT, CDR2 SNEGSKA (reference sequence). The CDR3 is CSASGAGGGRYEQYF. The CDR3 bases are TGCAGTGCTAGTGGGGCGGGAGGGGGCCGCTACGAGCAGTACTTC.

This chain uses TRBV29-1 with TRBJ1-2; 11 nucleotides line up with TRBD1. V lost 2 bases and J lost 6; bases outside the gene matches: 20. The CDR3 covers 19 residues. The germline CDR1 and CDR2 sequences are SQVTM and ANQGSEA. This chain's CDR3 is CSVENRRRDRGAAPHGYTF. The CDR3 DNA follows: TGCAGCGTTGAAAACCGGCGGAGGGACAGGGGGGCCGCTCCGCATGGCTACACCTTC.